This is a list of T cell receptor beta chains from one sample in a study of cytomegalovirus exposure and HLA in healthy donors. Clones were read by immunoSEQ multiplex PCR, and TCRdb kept only the in-frame ones, dropping some. The sample consists of roughly 150,000 clones, approximately 80% of them appearing once. Sequenced: PBMCs. The source of these receptors is a man over 45 in good health and CMV-seropositive. The CDR3 runs from the conserved cysteine through the conserved F or W. Each record gives: D gene, J gene, clone size, V gene, CDR3 DNA, CDR3 protein. D genes are given only for firm matches. Some rows mark clone size as missing; the rest say once, few, many or name a class of expanded clone.

D: TRBD1
J: TRBJ2-7
size: .
V: TRBV5-6
DNA: TGTGCCAGCCTCCGGACAGGGTTGGACTACGAGCAGTACTTC
CDR3: CASLRTGLDYEQYF

D: .
J: TRBJ1-1
size: .
V: TRBV15
DNA: TGTGCCACCAAGGGGAGGGACGGGTTGGGCACTGAAGCTTTCTTT
CDR3: CATKGRDGLGTEAFF

D: TRBD1
J: TRBJ1-2
size: .
V: TRBV4-1
DNA: TGCGCCAGCAGCCAAGAATCGGGACAGGGCTATGGCTACACCTTC
CDR3: CASSQESGQGYGYTF

D: .
J: TRBJ2-3
size: .
V: TRBV28
DNA: TGTGCCCTCCGTGGGGCGGGGTTGGGCACAGATACGCAGTATTTT
CDR3: CALRGAGLGTDTQYF

D: TRBD1
J: TRBJ1-4
size: once
V: TRBV7-2
DNA: TGTGCCAGCAGCGATTCTACAGGGGGGAGAAGGGAAAAACTGTTTTTT
CDR3: CASSDSTGGRREKLFF

D: .
J: TRBJ1-4
size: .
V: TRBV27
DNA: TGTGCCAGCAGTTCGCCAGGTGCAACTAATGAAAAACTGTTTTTT
CDR3: CASSSPGATNEKLFF

D: .
J: TRBJ2-7
size: .
V: TRBV28
DNA: TGTGCCAGCAGTCCGGACAGCACTTACGAGCAGTACTTC
CDR3: CASSPDSTYEQYF

D: .
J: TRBJ2-7
size: .
V: TRBV7-9
DNA: TGTGCCAGCAGCTTTCCCGACGAGCAGTACTTC
CDR3: CASSFPDEQYF

D: TRBD2
J: TRBJ2-1
size: .
V: TRBV7-2
DNA: TGTGCCAGCAGCGCAGGACTAGGGAGTCAGTTCTTC
CDR3: CASSAGLGSQFF

D: .
J: TRBJ2-7
size: .
V: TRBV5-1
DNA: TGCGCCAGCACCCGGACAGATTACTACGAGCAGTACTTC
CDR3: CASTRTDYYEQYF

D: .
J: TRBJ1-5
size: .
V: TRBV28
DNA: TGTGCCAGCAGTTTTAACGGGAACCTTCGCGGGCCCCAGCATTTT
CDR3: CASSFNGNLRGPQHF

D: TRBD1
J: TRBJ2-4
size: once
V: TRBV6-1
DNA: TGTGCCAGCAGTGAACCGGGACAGGGATCACTTTTAGCCAAAAACATTCAGTACTTC
CDR3: CASSEPGQGSLLAKNIQYF

D: TRBD1
J: TRBJ1-4
size: few
V: TRBV5-4
DNA: TGTGCCAGCAGCACTCGGACAGGGGAGACTGAAAAACTGTTTTTT
CDR3: CASSTRTGETEKLFF

D: TRBD1
J: TRBJ1-2
size: .
V: TRBV7-2
DNA: TGTGCCAGCACCGGGACAGGGGTTGGCTACACCTTC
CDR3: CASTGTGVGYTF

D: TRBD1
J: TRBJ2-2
size: .
V: TRBV6-1
DNA: TGTGCCAGCAGTAACAGGGGGCGCTTAGCGGGGGAGCTGTTTTTT
CDR3: CASSNRGRLAGELFF

D: TRBD2
J: TRBJ2-4
size: once
V: TRBV29-1
DNA: TGCAGCGTTGAAGTAACGGGCTCCCGGGGGGACATTCAGTACTTC
CDR3: CSVEVTGSRGDIQYF

D: TRBD1
J: TRBJ2-2
size: .
V: TRBV30
DNA: TGTGCCTGGAGCCGTAAGGGACAGGGAAACACCGGGGAGCTGTTTTTT
CDR3: CAWSRKGQGNTGELFF

D: .
J: TRBJ2-4
size: few
V: TRBV14
DNA: TGTGCCAGCAGCCACAGGGCCAAAAACATTCAGTACTTC
CDR3: CASSHRAKNIQYF

D: .
J: TRBJ1-4
size: .
V: TRBV29-1
DNA: TGCAGCGTTGAAGATGCAGGGGTCGCGGGTGAAAAACTGTTTTTT
CDR3: CSVEDAGVAGEKLFF

D: .
J: TRBJ2-5
size: .
V: TRBV11-2
DNA: TGTGCCAGCAGCTTAGCCAGGGAGACCCAGTACTTC
CDR3: CASSLARETQYF

D: .
J: TRBJ1-1
size: .
V: TRBV14
DNA: TGTGCCAGCAGCCAAGAGCGCCTCACGGGAAGATTAACTGAAGCTTTCTTT
CDR3: CASSQERLTGRLTEAFF

D: TRBD1
J: TRBJ1-1
size: .
V: TRBV5-1
DNA: TGCGCCAGCACCAGGGACAGCACAGGCACTGAAGCTTTCTTT
CDR3: CASTRDSTGTEAFF

D: .
J: TRBJ1-6
size: .
V: TRBV7-2
DNA: TGTGCCAGCAGCTTAGATATTTCACCCCTCCACTTT
CDR3: CASSLDISPLHF

D: TRBD1
J: TRBJ2-7
size: .
V: TRBV10-3
DNA: TGTGCCATCAGTGAGTCGGGCAGGGGGTCCTACGAGCAGTACTTC
CDR3: CAISESGRGSYEQYF

D: TRBD1
J: TRBJ1-2
size: .
V: TRBV5-1
DNA: TGCGCCAGCCCTCGCTCTGACAGGGGGCCTGGCTACACCTTC
CDR3: CASPRSDRGPGYTF

D: .
J: TRBJ1-1
size: .
V: TRBV6-6
DNA: TGTGCCAGCAGTTACCAGAACACTGAAGCTTTCTTT
CDR3: CASSYQNTEAFF

D: TRBD1
J: TRBJ2-3
size: .
V: TRBV7-8
DNA: TGTGCCAGCAGCCTAGGACAGGGCCGGGCAGATACGCAGTATTTT
CDR3: CASSLGQGRADTQYF

D: TRBD1
J: TRBJ1-2
size: .
V: TRBV28
DNA: TGTGCCAGCAGGTTACCAGGGACAGGGACAGATGGCTACACCTTC
CDR3: CASRLPGTGTDGYTF